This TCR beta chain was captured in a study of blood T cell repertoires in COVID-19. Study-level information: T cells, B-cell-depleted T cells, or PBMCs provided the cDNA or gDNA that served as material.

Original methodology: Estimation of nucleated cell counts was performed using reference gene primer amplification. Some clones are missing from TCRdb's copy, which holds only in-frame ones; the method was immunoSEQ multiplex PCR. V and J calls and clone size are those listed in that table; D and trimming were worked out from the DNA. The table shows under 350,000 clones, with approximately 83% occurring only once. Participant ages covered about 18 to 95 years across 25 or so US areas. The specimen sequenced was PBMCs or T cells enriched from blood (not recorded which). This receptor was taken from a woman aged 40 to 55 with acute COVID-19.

The CDR3 region is CASSLRRAERETYEQYF. The CDR3 coding sequence is TGTGCCAGCAGTTTACGGCGCGCGGAGCGGGAGACCTACGAGCAGTACTTC. The J gene is TRBJ2-7, the V gene TRBV27; 8 bases are a match to TRBD2. V lost 2 bases, J lost 2 bases, and 11 bases stayed unmatched. The CDR3 totals 17 residues. Germline CDR1 reads MNHEY; CDR2 reads SMNVEV (reference sequence).